This TCR beta chain was sequenced for a study of blood T cell repertoires in COVID-19. Across the study: Samples representing acute and convalescent COVID-19 were sourced from the United States, Italy and Spain.

CDR1 and CDR2 from the germline V gene are MGHRA and YSYEKL. Trimming removed 1 base from V and 2 bases from J, with 8 bases in between. CDR3 length equals 14 residues. As handled by the study authors: Cell counts per sample came from amplifying reference gene primers. The data were produced by immunoSEQ multiplex PCR, yet TCRdb's version contains in-frame clones alone and is incomplete. From that table come the V and J calls and clone size; the DNA was used to work out D and trimming. The repertoire consists of under 200,000 clones, with about nine tenths occurring once and the leading ten covering about 0.81%.

This clonotype originated in a woman in her seventies with acute or convalescent COVID-19. The V call is TRBV4-1, the J call TRBJ1-1; D unresolved. Sequenced input: peripheral blood. The CDR3 region has the DNA TGCGCCAGCAGCCAAGGTTCAGGAAACACTGAAGCTTTCTTT. Translating it yields CASSQGSGNTEAFF.